What follows are 9 T cell receptor beta chains derived from one specimen sequenced in a study of blood T cell repertoires in COVID-19. Sequencing was performed with immunoSEQ multiplex PCR; in TCRdb, only in-frame clones are kept and a portion is missing. The data show about 210,000 clones, with approximately 80% seen just once and around 9.5% held by the top ten. Sequencing was performed on peripheral blood. These receptors were obtained from a man in his fifties or sixties with active or convalescent COVID-19.

The chain uses TRBV12-3 or TRBV12-4 and TRBJ2-7; no clear D gene. The V end lost 2 bases, the J end lost 4 bases, and 6 bases lay between the germline ends. The CDR3 runs to 12 residues. CDR3 sequence (DNA): TGTGCCAGCAGTTTATTCGAGTACGAGCAGTACTTC. Its protein is CASSLFEYEQYF.

V is TRBV7-2 and J is TRBJ1-3, with 7 nucleotides matching TRBD1. V shed 5 bases, J shed 4 bases, and the junction held 8 bases outside the gene matches. CDR3 length equals 15 residues. Germline loops: CDR1 SGHTA, CDR2 FQGNSA. The CDR3 nucleotides are TGTGCCAGCAGCCTCCAGGGGGATGGGGGAAACACCATATATTTT. Translation gives CASSLQGDGGNTIYF.

The chain recombines TRBV11-3 with TRBJ2-1; 10 positions match TRBD2. CDR3 size: 17 residues. V shed 1 base and J 3 bases; nucleotides not matched to a gene: 6. Germline V lookup: CDR1 SGHNT, CDR2 YENEEA. The CDR3 DNA follows: TGTGCCAGCAGCTTAGGACTAGCGGGCAGCTTCTACAATGAGCAGTTCTTC. Translated, it gives CASSLGLAGSFYNEQFF.

The genes are TRBV18 and TRBJ2-5, with 7 nucleotides matching TRBD1. Germline V gene data show CDR1 as KGHSH and CDR2 as LQKENI. The CDR3 has 16 amino acids. Germline trimming cut 3 bases from V and 1 base from J; bases unmatched to any gene: 8. In DNA form, the CDR3 reads TGTGCCAGCTCACCTTCCATTGGGACAGTCCAAGAGACCCAGTACTTC. This encodes CASSPSIGTVQETQYF.

The chain employs TRBV2 and TRBJ1-1, with 10 nucleotides matching TRBD1. The V gene's germline CDR1 is SNHLY and CDR2 FYNNEI. CDR3 length: 15 amino acids. V lost 6 bases to trimming and J lost 1 base; unmatched junction nucleotides: 5. CDR3 in amino acids: CASRRQGAENTEAFF. The CDR3 DNA follows: TGTGCCAGCAGGCGACAGGGGGCGGAGAACACTGAAGCTTTCTTT.

The chain carries TRBV10-2 and TRBJ2-2, with 7 bases aligning to TRBD1. Losses at the gene ends were 8 bases for V and 0 bases for J; bases not matched to a gene: 6. CDR3 length: 15 residues. Per the germline V gene, CDR1 is WSHSY and CDR2 is SAAADI. The CDR3: CASSLTGANTGELFF. DNA of the CDR3: TGCGCCAGCTCCCTCACAGGGGCGAACACCGGGGAGCTGTTTTTT.

The V call is TRBV7-6, the J call TRBJ2-2, with D perhaps matching TRBD2 (5 bases). V lost 4 bases, J lost 0 bases, and 6 bases lay in between. Germline V CDR1 and CDR2: SGHVS, FNYEAQ. CDR3 length: 14 residues. The CDR3 nucleotides read TGTGCCAGCAGCTACGGGACGAACACCGGGGAGCTGTTTTTT. Translating it yields CASSYGTNTGELFF.

The chain uses TRBV19 and TRBJ2-7, with D possibly matching TRBD2 (5 bases). V was cut by 5 bases and J by 2 bases, with 10 bases left in between. The CDR3 totals 13 residues. Germline-derived CDR1 and CDR2 are LNHDA and SQIVND (reference sequence). The CDR3 sequence is CASSLGVTYEQYF. The CDR3 bases are TGTGCCAGTAGTCTCGGGGTTACCTACGAGCAGTACTTC.

The chain combines TRBV4-2 with TRBJ2-5, with 10 bases aligning to TRBD2. CDR3 length: 17 amino acids. CDR1 is LGHNA and CDR2 is YNFKEQ in the germline V gene. V trimming: 0 bases; J trimming: 7 bases; junction bases outside the gene matches: 11. CDR3 nucleotides: TGTGCCAGCAGCCAAGATCAGGGACCGGGACTAGCGAGGACCCAGTACTTC. Its protein product is CASSQDQGPGLARTQYF.